The sequence of this T cell receptor (beta chain) was determined in a study of beta chain features in type 1 diabetes. Study-level results: Type 1 diabetes patients had fewer VDJ junction insertions and more deletions. Patients and controls would share equally any PCR tilt toward shorter templates. Across all four CD4+ subsets, people with type 1 diabetes showed modestly shorter TCRB CDR3s.

Reverse transcription of all isolated RNA meant that expressed TCRB transcripts were sequenced. The table came from immunoSEQ multiplex PCR; TCRdb's copy has only in-frame clones and leaves some out. The sample has a few hundred thousand clones; about 15% are singletons. V shed 5 bases and J 8 bases; nucleotides not matched to a gene: 2. CDR1 and CDR2 (germline): DFQATT, SNEGSKA (reference sequence). The CDR3 length is 11 residues. About this clone itself: Its target is not known. Within the sample, other DNA sequences also encode this same CDR3.

The V and J genes are TRBV20-1 and TRBJ1-4, with 7 bases lining up with TRBD1. The sequenced material came from naive CD4+ T cells from blood. The TCR comes from a man in his late teens or twenties with type 1 diabetes. The chain's CDR3 is CSAARGEKLFF. The DNA of the CDR3 is TGCAGTGCTGCCAGGGGGGAAAAACTGTTTTTT.